This T cell receptor beta chain appears in the sequencing data of a study of T-cell reconstitution after alpha-beta-depleted transplantation in children. Study-wide points: T-cell counts and diversity at one year post-transplant came mainly from newly produced T cells. Roughly two months post-transplant, alpha-beta T cells reportedly originated from several hundred graft clones that had expanded. There were some patients whose high TCRbeta diversity at day 60 came from surviving recipient T cells and thymic progenitors.

Unique molecular identifiers were used in preparing the TCRbeta library. TCRdb called the PCR reads again in MiXCR, with one record for every CDR3 protein. The table lists hundreds of thousands of distinct CDR3 sequences, around 13% of them singletons. V was trimmed by 4 bases and J by 0 bases, leaving 13 bases between them. Per germline, CDR1 DFQATT and CDR2 SNEGSKA (reference sequence). The CDR3 runs 14 residues. This clonotype was counted a few times. Its antigen is undetermined. The chain combines TRBV20-1 with TRBJ2-7; D ambiguous. This specimen was PBMCs, taken before TCRalphabeta/CD19-depleted stem cell transplant. This TCR was sampled from a girl aged 2 to 10 with congenital amegakaryocytic thrombocytopenia, due to receive a stem cell transplant. CDR3 bases: TGCAGTGCTAACCGACCGATTGGCTCCTACGAGCAGTACTTC. Amino acids: CSANRPIGSYEQYF.